This TCR beta chain originates from a study of PD-1 blockade in mismatch repair-deficient tumors listed by TCRdb under 2017. The study in broad terms: Between late 2013 and late 2016, the trial enrolled approximately 86 consecutive patients with 11 to 13 types of mismatch repair-deficient cancer, all of whom had received prior treatment and were progressing. Tumor-associated T cell clones in the peripheral blood of patients responding to PD-1 blockade were tracked using deep sequencing of TCR CDR3 regions. Broader findings and caveats from the paper: Rapid expansion after pembrolizumab followed by contraction, generally before radiologic responses, was shown by tumor-resident clones, which were often undetectable in blood before treatment.

Libraries came from the immunoSEQ multiplex PCR assay. This immuneACCESS table, as held by TCRdb, lists in-frame sequences with V and J called but not all clones. Of the missing ones, under half trace to an unresolved V gene in checked studies; the others have no known cause. Within this sample are 120,000 or so clones, with roughly 86% of them counted one time only. Clones ranked in the top ten supply roughly 12% of the sample. Mismatch repair deficiency in every enrolled patient was established by polymerase chain reaction or immunohistochemistry. TCR sequencing was performed for a few patients who responded to pembrolizumab therapy. Pembrolizumab PD-1 blockade was prospectively tested in advanced mismatch repair-deficient cancers, regardless of tissue of origin, in the phase II trial. Peripheral blood T cell samples were collected serially, before PD-1 blockade began and at several time points afterward. Blood sampling time points were reported as weeks after the first dose of pembrolizumab.

Of note for this clone: Its specific antigen is unknown. No qualities accompany the bases; no much larger clone lies one base away.

Germline trimming amounts to 5 bases on V and 5 bases on J, with 8 as the count of junction bases outside the gene matches. Including the terminal cysteine and phenylalanine, the CDR3 comprises 14 residues. Only the CDR3 DNA is retained, 42 bases long and in frame from the first base. Taken from the germline V gene, the CDR1 and CDR2 loops are MGHRA and YSYEKL. This TCR was recovered from an adult with mismatch repair-deficient cancer. This specimen consisted of peripheral blood, obtained 44 weeks after starting pembrolizumab. The chain was built from TRBV4-1 and TRBJ1-1; TRBD1 agrees with 7 junctional bases. The DNA is as follows: TGCGCCAGCAGCTTAAGACAGGGAGAAACTGAAGCTTTCTTT. Its product reads: CASSLRQGETEAFF.